The 29 T cell receptor beta chains given below trace back to one sample, sequenced in a study of T cell repertoires in cytomegalovirus infection. The antigens of these receptors remain unknown. TCRdb re-called the reads with MiXCR, one entry per CDR3 protein. The sample contains more than 110,000 distinct CDR3 sequences, 25% to 35% of which appear only once. The source was CD8+ T cells from cultured PBMCs, collected from culture after CMV antigen stimulation. These receptors all come from a human donor in good health (CMV status not recorded). Some clones in this sample may be carry-over from other donors' samples.

CDR3 nucleotides: TGCAGCGTTGATATAGGTCCGGAGGCTTTCTTT. This sequence encodes CSVDIGPEAFF. This chain joins TRBV29-1 and TRBJ1-1; D is undetermined. V was shortened by 3 bases and J by 11 bases, with 13 bases between the two germline ends. In germline, CDR1 is SQVTM, CDR2 ANQGSEA. CDR3 size: 11 residues.

This clonotype was seen a handful of times. This chain links TRBV11-2 with TRBJ2-3, with a weak D call TRBD2 (6 bases). Looked up from germline, CDR1 is SGHAT and CDR2 is FQNNGV. V was pared by 6 bases and J by 4 bases, with 8 bases between. The CDR3 is 12 residues long. CDR3 DNA sequence: TGTGCCAGCAGGGGGGGTTCAGATACGCAGTATTTT. Protein: CASRGGSDTQYF.

Concerning this clonotype: It is likely a read error, because the conserved phenylalanine at the end of the CDR3 is missing. The chain is built from TRBV28 and TRBJ2-1; 7 nucleotides line up with TRBD2. CDR3 length equals 16 residues. Germline CDR1 MDHEN, CDR2 SYDVKM. The V gene end was trimmed by 3 bases and the J gene end by 2 bases; junction bases not matched to a gene: 7. The CDR3 reads CASSLSRLAPYNEQFL. In DNA form, the CDR3 reads TGTGCCAGCAGTTTGTCCCGACTAGCCCCCTACAATGAGCAGTTCCTC.

In regard to this clonotype: Given a much more abundant clone one base away, this may be a read error. This likely comes from a read error, as the CDR3 has no conserved phenylalanine or tryptophan at its end. The rearrangement joins TRBV6-6 to TRBJ2-7; 7 nucleotides match TRBD2. Germline trimming cut 0 bases from V and 2 bases from J; bases unmatched to any gene: 4. Germline assignment: CDR1 MNHNY and CDR2 SVGAGI (reference sequence). This CDR3 is 15 amino acids long. CDR3 protein: CASSYSKRGPYEQYS. CDR3 coding DNA: TGTGCCAGCAGTTACTCTAAGCGGGGCCCCTACGAGCAGTACTCC.

This chain uses TRBV9 with TRBJ2-2; TRBD2 aligns across 10 bases. The germline CDR1 and CDR2 sequences are SGDLS and YYNGEE. The CDR3 totals 17 residues. Germline trimming cut 3 bases from V and 1 base from J; bases unmatched to any gene: 6. The CDR3 loop reads CASSAEGLAENTGELFF. DNA of the CDR3: TGTGCCAGCAGCGCCGAAGGACTAGCGGAGAACACCGGGGAGCTGTTTTTT.

This clonotype came up once. The gene calls are TRBV7-7 and TRBJ2-2, with a weak D call TRBD2 (5 bases). The CDR3 totals 14 residues. Germline V gene sequence: CDR1 SSHAT, CDR2 FNYEAQ (reference sequence). V was clipped by 11 bases and J by 7 bases, with 20 bases between them. CDR3 sequence: CAVLEVGFGGELFF. The CDR3 nucleotides read TGTGCCGTACTAGAAGTAGGGTTCGGCGGGGAGCTGTTTTTT.

The chain is built from TRBV20-1 and TRBJ1-6; D unclear. Trimming cost V 0 bases and J 14 bases, with 11 bases left between them. This CDR3 contains 12 residues. Germline V gives CDR1 DFQATT, CDR2 SNEGSKA (reference sequence). CDR3 amino acids: CSAREDGPALHF. Here the CDR3 DNA reads TGCAGTGCTAGAGAAGACGGACCAGCCCTCCACTTT.

V and J are TRBV20-1 and TRBJ2-5, with D possibly matching TRBD1 (5 bases). Germline lookup yields CDR1 DFQATT and CDR2 SNEGSKA (reference sequence). Between the trimmed V and J ends, which lost 6 bases and 5 bases, there was a span of 16 bases. The CDR3 has 13 amino acids. CDR3 protein: CSAPWSGLETQYF. The CDR3 coding sequence is TGCAGTGCACCCTGGTCAGGGCTCGAGACCCAGTACTTC.

This chain joins TRBV27 and TRBJ2-7; TRBD1 matches at 9 bases. Trimming removed 6 bases from V and 4 bases from J; junction bases left unmatched: 7. The germline V gene encodes CDR1 MNHEY and CDR2 SMNVEV (reference sequence). The CDR3 loop spans 14 amino acids. CDR3 coding DNA: TGTGCCAGCAGAATCCGGGACAGGGAGTACGAGCAGTACTTC. Translation: CASRIRDREYEQYF.

This chain connects TRBV29-1 to TRBJ1-1, with D possibly being TRBD1 (6 bases). V shed 6 bases and J shed 4 bases, with 18 bases lying between them. The CDR3 spans 14 residues. Germline values: CDR1 SQVTM, CDR2 ANQGSEA. This CDR3 is CSVGTGWGLTEAFF. The CDR3 DNA reads TGCAGCGTGGGAACAGGGTGGGGTCTCACTGAAGCTTTCTTT.

The table lists this clonotype with a few counts. J is TRBJ1-5 and V is TRBV7-8, with D tentatively TRBD1 (5 bases). Deletions cut 8 bases from V and 9 bases from J, with 14 bases between. The CDR3 is made up of 12 amino acids. CDR1 SGHVS and CDR2 FQNEAQ come from the germline V gene. The CDR3 region has the DNA TGTGCCAGCGGCCCCAAGGGGTGGCCCCAGCATTTT. Protein sequence: CASGPKGWPQHF.

This rearrangement joins TRBV4-1 to TRBJ2-7; perhaps TRBD1 as D (5 bases). Germline V gene lookup returns CDR1 MGHRA and CDR2 YSYEKL. The V end was cut by 3 bases, the J end by 4 bases, with 10 bases between. The CDR3 is 13 amino acids. In DNA, the CDR3 is TGCGCCAGCAGCCAGGCAGGGAATTACGAGCAGTACTTC. Its translation is CASSQAGNYEQYF.

This chain joins TRBV12-3 or TRBV12-4 and TRBJ2-1, with D perhaps matching TRBD2 (6 bases). This CDR3 spans 12 amino acids. The V and J ends lost 5 bases and 6 bases respectively, with 8 bases between them. The CDR3 spells CASSTAGNEQFF. In DNA form, the CDR3 reads TGTGCCAGCAGTACAGCGGGCAATGAGCAGTTCTTC.

The V call is TRBV6-4, the J call TRBJ2-1; TRBD1 aligns across 8 bases. The CDR3 has 14 residues. Germline CDR1 and CDR2: MRHNA and SNTAGT. Trimming cost V 5 bases and J 4 bases; bases outside gene matches: 4. CDR3 region: CASSIWTGYNEQFF. The CDR3 DNA follows: TGTGCCAGCAGTATCTGGACAGGGTACAATGAGCAGTTCTTC.

This clonotype has a count of ten or more. This chain joins TRBV7-2 and TRBJ1-5; D is undetermined. The CDR3 has 15 amino acids. Germline values: CDR1 SGHTA, CDR2 FQGNSA. Trimming left V 0 bases short and J 6 bases short, with 12 bases between. CDR3 coding DNA: TGTGCCAGCAGCTTAGCGCTTGAGGGTAGTCAGCCCCAGCATTTT. The encoded protein is CASSLALEGSQPQHF.

As to this clonotype: One end of the junction fails to match germline, which may point to a read error. The chain is built from TRBV6-5 and TRBJ2-2; the D gene could be TRBD1 or TRBD2 (5 bases each). CDR1 and CDR2 from the germline V gene are MNHEY and SVGAGI. The CDR3 covers 16 residues. The CDR3 is CANSPRDAANTGELFF. CDR3 sequence (DNA): TGTGCCAACAGTCCCCGGGACGCTGCGAACACCGGGGAGCTGTTTTTT.

The chain combines TRBV5-6 with TRBJ1-5, with D tentatively TRBD1 (6 bases). The CDR3 covers 14 residues. Trimming stripped 5 bases from V and 7 bases from J, with 16 bases between. Per the germline V gene, CDR1 is SGHDT and CDR2 is YYEEEE. CDR3 DNA: TGTGCCAGCAGACCATGGGGGGCAGGCCAGCCCCAGCATTTT. Translation: CASRPWGAGQPQHF.

This rearrangement joins TRBV15 to TRBJ2-4; 11 bases are shared with TRBD2. CDR1 and CDR2 from the germline V gene are LNHNV and YYDKDF (reference sequence). V lost 0 bases to trimming and J lost 0 bases; unmatched junction nucleotides: 13. There are 21 residues in the CDR3. The CDR3 spells CATSRDRMVLAGALAKNIQYF. For the CDR3, the DNA is TGTGCCACCAGCAGAGATCGGATGGTACTAGCGGGGGCCTTAGCCAAAAACATTCAGTACTTC.

This clonotype turned up a few times. The rearrangement joins TRBV5-4 to TRBJ1-1, with TRBD1 identical over 12 bases. The CDR3 runs to 17 residues. Germline CDR1 and CDR2: SGHNT and YYREEE (reference sequence). V was pared by 4 bases and J by 5 bases, with 12 bases of the junction left unmatched. As DNA, the CDR3 is TGTGCCAGCAGCGGGGACAGGGGGCCAGGTGTGTCGACTGAAGCTTTCTTT. Translation gives CASSGDRGPGVSTEAFF.

This chain connects TRBV27 to TRBJ1-2; D is perhaps TRBD1 (5 bases). V shed 6 bases and J shed 4 bases, with 18 bases lying between them. CDR1 is MNHEY, CDR2 SMNVEV, per germline (reference sequence). This CDR3 contains 15 residues. The CDR3 DNA sequence: TGTGCCAGCAGCCCTACAGGCGATGGGCTCTATGGCTACACCTTC. Its translation: CASSPTGDGLYGYTF.

The chain has TRBV27 and TRBJ1-5, with unresolved D. Deletions cut 4 bases from V and 3 bases from J, with 7 bases between. CDR3 length: 13 amino acids. Looked up from germline, CDR1 is MNHEY and CDR2 is SMNVEV (reference sequence). CDR3 in DNA: TGTGCCAGCAGTTGGTCCGCCAATCAGCCCCAGCATTTT. Protein: CASSWSANQPQHF.

The V call is TRBV7-8, the J call TRBJ2-1; TRBD2 matches 8 bases. Per the germline V gene, CDR1 is SGHVS and CDR2 is FQNEAQ. The CDR3 sequence is 14 residues long. Unmatched junction bases numbered 7, after V lost 5 bases and J lost 7 bases. The CDR3 loop is CASSRFSGVNEQFF. DNA of the CDR3: TGTGCCAGCAGCCGCTTTAGCGGGGTGAATGAGCAGTTCTTC.

The chain joins TRBV2 to TRBJ1-5; D possibly corresponds to TRBD1 (5 bases). Germline loops: CDR1 SNHLY, CDR2 FYNNEI. V lost 6 bases to trimming and J lost 3 bases, with 9 bases between them. The CDR3 contains 13 residues. The DNA for the CDR3 is TGTGCCAGCAGGGGGACCGACAATCAGCCCCAGCATTTT. Translated: CASRGTDNQPQHF.

The J gene is TRBJ1-4, the V gene TRBV5-1; 10 nucleotides agree with TRBD1. J gave up 4 bases and V 4 bases, and 7 bases lay outside the gene matches. The germline V gene has CDR1 SGHRS and CDR2 YFSETQ. The CDR3 has 16 amino acids. The CDR3 coding sequence is TGCGCCAGCAGCCATCGGACAGGGGGTGTTAATGAAAAACTGTTTTTT. It translates to CASSHRTGGVNEKLFF.

This rearrangement joins TRBV5-8 to TRBJ2-1; possibly TRBD1 or TRBD2 for D (5 bases each). The CDR3 spans 22 residues. The germline V and J ends were trimmed by 1 base and 8 bases, with 37 bases remaining between them. The germline gives CDR1 SGHTS, CDR2 YDEGEE. For the CDR3, the DNA is TGTGCCAGCAGCTTGAGGGGTCTTTTTAGGATAGGATCCCCCCGGGGATCTGATGAGCAGTTCTTC. Its translation: CASSLRGLFRIGSPRGSDEQFF.

The chain recombines TRBV6-1 with TRBJ2-7, with 8 bases identical to TRBD2. The CDR3 runs 14 residues. J gave up 2 bases and V 5 bases, and 5 bases lay outside the gene matches. Germline CDR1 is MNHNS and CDR2 is SASEGT. For the CDR3, the DNA is TGTGCCAGCAGTCCCGATAGCGGGGCCTACGAGCAGTACTTC. As protein: CASSPDSGAYEQYF.

The chain is built from TRBV5-4 and TRBJ2-7; D remains ambiguous. The CDR3 has 14 residues. Per the germline V gene, CDR1 is SGHNT and CDR2 is YYREEE (reference sequence). Trimming shortened V by 0 bases and J by 3 bases, and 10 bases separated the two germline ends. For the CDR3, the DNA is TGTGCCAGCAGCTTGGGTACGAGTCTCTACGAGCAGTACTTC. This gives the protein CASSLGTSLYEQYF. The whole variable domain, filled in from reference TRBV5-4 and TRBJ2-7, reads ETGVTQSPTHLIKTRGQQVTLRCSSQSGHNTVSWYQQALGQGPQFIFQYYREEENGRGNFPPRFSGLQFPNYSSELNVNALELDDSALYLCASSLGTSLYEQYFGPGTRLTVT.

This chain uses TRBV7-9 with TRBJ2-7, with no clear D. V was shortened by 5 bases and J by 5 bases, with 13 bases between the two germline ends. The CDR3 contains 13 residues. Germline V CDR1 and CDR2: SEHNR, FQNEAQ (reference sequence). CDR3 coding DNA: TGTGCCAGCAGCCCACCGGCTTCCGACGAGCAGTACTTC. Translating it yields CASSPPASDEQYF.

The DNA for the CDR3 is TGCGCCAGCAGCTTGGGACTGACCCAAGAGGGCTACACCTTC. Encoded protein: CASSLGLTQEGYTF. V is TRBV5-1 and J is TRBJ1-2; D gene ambiguous. V shed 0 bases and J shed 8 bases, with 14 bases lying between them. CDR1 is SGHRS, CDR2 YFSETQ, per germline. The CDR3 has 14 amino acids. The whole variable domain, remainder taken from reference TRBV5-1 and TRBJ1-2, is KAGVTQTPRYLIKTRGQQVTLSCSPISGHRSVSWYQQTPGQGLQFLFEYFSETQRNKGNFPGRFSGRQFSNSRSEMNVSTLELGDSALYLCASSLGLTQEGYTFGSGTRLTVV.